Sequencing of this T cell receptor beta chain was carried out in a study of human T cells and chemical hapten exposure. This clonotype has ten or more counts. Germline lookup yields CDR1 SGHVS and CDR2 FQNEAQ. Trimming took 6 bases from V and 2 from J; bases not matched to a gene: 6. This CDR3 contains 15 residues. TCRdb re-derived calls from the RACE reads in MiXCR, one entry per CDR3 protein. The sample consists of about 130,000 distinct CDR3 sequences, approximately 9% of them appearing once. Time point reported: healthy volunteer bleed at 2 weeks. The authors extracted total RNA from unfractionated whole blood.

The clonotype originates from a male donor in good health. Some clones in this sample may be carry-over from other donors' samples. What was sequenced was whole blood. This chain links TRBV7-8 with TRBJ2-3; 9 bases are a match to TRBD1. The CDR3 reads CASSRDRVTTDTQYF. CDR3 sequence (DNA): TGTGCCAGCAGTCGGGACAGGGTTACCACAGATACGCAGTATTTT.